This TCR beta chain was identified in a study of regulatory T cells in long-lasting Graves disease. The length of the CDR3 is 14 residues. The V end was cut by 4 bases, the J end by 4 bases, with 13 bases between. CDR1 is LNHDA, CDR2 SQIVND, per germline (reference sequence). The sample's time point: newly diagnosed GD, antithyroid drugs for less than 3 months. From RNA extracted from PBMCs, the TCR library was made. Construction of the TCR beta libraries employed iRepertoire HTBI primers in conjunction with Arm-PCR of CDR3 regions. Per the authors' pipeline: Across samples, 62 TRBV and 14 TRBJ segments were found. Each CDR3 protein gets one entry after TCRdb re-called the multiplex PCR reads with MiXCR. These V and J calls are TCRdb output, not the study's own analysis. The sample includes a few hundred thousand distinct CDR3 sequences, approximately 15% of them seen just once. This clonotype was found many times.

These data were likewise used in another study, on T cells in Graves' hyperthyroidism and ophthalmopathy. That work contributes: Hyperthyroidism patients were newly diagnosed, had disease duration under 2 months, and were aged 18 to 65 years. Exclusion followed for patients with uncontrolled infection, other autoimmune disease, pregnancy or lactation.

Sequenced here: peripheral blood mononuclear cells (PBMCs), sampled at new diagnosis, from a patient treated with antithyroid drugs. The chain couples TRBV19 to TRBJ1-2, with D possibly matching TRBD1 (6 bases). This clonotype was obtained from a man aged 40-49 years with Graves disease. DNA for the CDR3: TGTGCCAGTAGTAGGGACGGACAGTCCTATGGCTACACCTTC. This sequence encodes CASSRDGQSYGYTF.